Below, 25 T cell receptor beta chains from the same sample are listed, as sequenced in a study of molecular identifiers for immune sequencing clone quantification. MiXCR, run by TCRdb on the PCR reads, gives a single entry per CDR3 protein. The sample records 100,000 or so distinct CDR3 sequences, roughly 38% being singletons. The sample was naive CD8+ T cells from blood, with Jurkat cell RNA spiked in. The subset denotes: FACS-sorted CD8+CD4-CCR7+CD45RA+ naive T cells. These receptors were collected from a human donor in good health. Some libraries in this study had Jurkat cell RNA spiked in.

Comments on this clonotype: A junction boundary mismatches the germline segment, possibly from a read error. The chain is built from TRBV13 and TRBJ2-1; tentative D call: TRBD1 (5 bases). The CDR3 has 17 residues. Germline V gives CDR1 PRHDT, CDR2 FYEKMQ (reference sequence). The CDR3 sequence: CASSPMAQDSSHNEQFF. CDR3 nucleotide sequence: TGTGCCAGCAGCCCCATGGCCCAAGACAGCTCCCACAATGAGCAGTTCTTC.

For the CDR3, the DNA is TGTGCCAGCAGTTCCCCAACCCGAGGGACTGAAGCTTTCTTT. It encodes CASSSPTRGTEAFF. The rearrangement links TRBV28 to TRBJ1-1; D not resolved. Per germline, CDR1 MDHEN and CDR2 SYDVKM. This CDR3 comprises 14 residues. Trimming took off 4 bases at V and 5 bases at J, with 14 bases between the two ends.

Of note for this clonotype: The CDR3 does not close with the conserved phenylalanine or tryptophan, likely indicating a read error. The rearrangement links TRBV28 to TRBJ2-7; 10 bases fit TRBD2. Germline V gene lookup returns CDR1 MDHEN and CDR2 SYDVKM. Unmatched junction bases numbered 12, after V lost 8 bases and J lost 2 bases. The CDR3 is made up of 16 amino acids. The CDR3 DNA reads TGTGCCAGCTGTGCGCTAACTAGCGGGACGGCCTACGAGCAGTACTAC. Protein: CASCALTSGTAYEQYY.

In its sample, this clonotype was seen many times. The genes are TRBV28 and TRBJ1-5; D gene ambiguous. V was cut by 3 bases and J by 1 base, with 4 bases left in between. The CDR3 has 13 amino acids. Germline CDR1 is MDHEN and CDR2 is SYDVKM. The CDR3 is CASSFVSNQPQHF. Written as DNA, the CDR3 is TGTGCCAGCAGTTTCGTGAGCAATCAGCCCCAGCATTTT.

Details on this clonotype: A much larger clone lies a single base off, so this may be a read error. This sequence joins TRBV28 and TRBJ1-5; D is possibly TRBD1 (5 bases). The germline V gene encodes CDR1 MDHEN and CDR2 SYDVKM. This CDR3 spans 14 amino acids. As DNA, the CDR3 is TGTGCCGGCAGTTTTGGGGGGGACAATCAGCCCCAGCATTTT. As protein: CAGSFGGDNQPQHF.

V and J are TRBV20-1 and TRBJ2-1, with 7 bases identical to TRBD2. V trimming: 0 bases; J trimming: 5 bases; junction bases outside the gene matches: 10. This CDR3 is 16 amino acids long. Germline V lookup: CDR1 DFQATT, CDR2 SNEGSKA (reference sequence). CDR3 nucleotides: TGCAGTGCTAGAGACCCTGGACTAGAACTACACAATGAGCAGTTCTTC. Protein sequence: CSARDPGLELHNEQFF.

In regard to this clonotype: Since a much larger clone is just one base distant, this may be a read error. J is TRBJ2-3 and V is TRBV6-2 or TRBV6-3; D is possibly TRBD2 (6 bases). CDR1 and CDR2 from the germline V gene are MNHEY and SVGEGT. The length of the CDR3 is 17 residues. The CDR3 sequence: CASSYDRDSYPTDTLYF. In DNA form, the CDR3 reads TGTGCCAGCAGTTATGACCGGGACTCCTACCCTACAGATACGCTGTATTTT.

The chain couples TRBV28 to TRBJ1-1; D gene ambiguous. V lost 8 bases to trimming and J lost 0 bases, with 16 bases between them. Germline V lookup: CDR1 MDHEN, CDR2 SYDVKM. This CDR3 comprises 15 residues. In DNA, the CDR3 is TGTGCCAGCGCGCAGGAAGGGCGTATGAACACTGAAGCTTTCTTT. It codes for CASAQEGRMNTEAFF.

This clonotype was seen many times. The rearrangement links TRBV15 to TRBJ1-5; no firm D call. V lost 0 bases and J 9 bases, leaving 9 bases between the germline ends. CDR3 length: 13 residues. Germline CDR1 LNHNV, CDR2 YYDKDF (reference sequence). The CDR3 spells CATSRDRYGPQHF. CDR3 DNA: TGTGCCACCAGCAGAGATAGGTATGGGCCCCAGCATTTT.

This clonotype was counted many times. The chain employs TRBV6-1 and TRBJ2-3; D is ambiguous. V lost 2 bases and J 5 bases, leaving 5 bases between the germline ends. Germline V lookup: CDR1 MNHNS, CDR2 SASEGT. This CDR3 spans 12 amino acids. The CDR3 nucleotides are TGTGCCAGCAGTGAATGGGGAGATACGCAGTATTTT. Residues: CASSEWGDTQYF.

The chain couples TRBV6-2 or TRBV6-3 to TRBJ2-7, with TRBD2 matching 11 bases. This CDR3 is 14 amino acids long. Germline V gene sequence: CDR1 MNHEY, CDR2 SVGEGT. J gave up 5 bases and V 7 bases, and 7 bases lay outside the gene matches. CDR3 protein: CASTLLAGVDEQYF. CDR3 DNA: TGTGCCAGCACTTTACTAGCGGGAGTCGACGAGCAGTACTTC.

There are many counts of this clonotype. The rearrangement joins TRBV6-1 to TRBJ2-7, with D possibly matching TRBD2 (5 bases). This CDR3 is built from 13 residues. V was trimmed by 2 bases and J by 3 bases, leaving 8 bases between them. CDR1 and CDR2 from the germline V gene are MNHNS and SASEGT. The DNA for the CDR3 is TGTGCCAGCAGTGAATGGAGGATCTACGAGCAGTACTTC. It translates to CASSEWRIYEQYF.

The genes are TRBV11-2 and TRBJ2-7; the D is unclear. V was clipped by 5 bases and J by 5 bases, with 13 bases between them. The CDR3 is 13 residues long. Looked up from germline, CDR1 is SGHAT and CDR2 is FQNNGV. For the CDR3, the DNA is TGTGCCAGCAGCCCAGCTGGTTGGGACGAGCAGTACTTC. Encoded protein: CASSPAGWDEQYF. Based on the CDR3 plus reference TRBV11-2 and TRBJ2-7, the full variable domain is EAGVAQSPRYKIIEKRQSVAFWCNPISGHATLYWYQQILGQGPKLLIQFQNNGVVDDSQLPKDRFSAERLKGVDSTLKIQPAKLEDSAVYLCASSPAGWDEQYFGPGTRLTVT.

The rearrangement links TRBV16 to TRBJ2-7; unclear D gene. The length of the CDR3 is 11 residues. With 4 bases removed from V and 6 bases from J, the gap between germline ends came to 7 bases. In germline, CDR1 is KGHSY, CDR2 FQNENV. This chain's CDR3 is CASSLSSEQYF. The CDR3 nucleotides read TGTGCCAGCAGCCTTTCTTCCGAGCAGTACTTC.

This clonotype appeared many times. The V and J genes are TRBV9 and TRBJ2-1, with 10 positions matching TRBD2. The CDR3 runs 16 residues. Germline values: CDR1 SGDLS, CDR2 YYNGEE. V trimming: 4 bases; J trimming: 5 bases; junction bases outside the gene matches: 9. For the CDR3, the DNA is TGTGCCAGCAGCCCTAGCCTAGCGGGAGTCAACAATGAGCAGTTCTTC. This encodes CASSPSLAGVNNEQFF.

This clonotype was recorded many times. The rearrangement links TRBV6-2 or TRBV6-3 to TRBJ2-5; a weak D match, TRBD2 (5 bases). Between the trimmed V and J ends, which lost 6 bases and 3 bases, there was a span of 11 bases. CDR1 and CDR2 (germline): MNHEY, SVGEGT. The CDR3 has 13 amino acids. The CDR3 is CASSPRGEETQYF. The CDR3 DNA sequence: TGTGCCAGCAGCCCCCGGGGTGAAGAGACCCAGTACTTC.

This clonotype was seen a handful of times. The CDR3 DNA reads TGTGCCAGCAGCGAGACAGCGGGAGAGGGAGATACGCAGTATTTT. Encoded protein: CASSETAGEGDTQYF. The chain has TRBV7-9 and TRBJ2-3; 8 bases fit TRBD2. The germline V gene has CDR1 SEHNR and CDR2 FQNEAQ (reference sequence). V lost 5 bases to trimming and J lost 5 bases; unmatched junction nucleotides: 9. The CDR3 contains 15 residues.

The genes are TRBV28 and TRBJ2-1; TRBD2 matches at 13 bases. Trimming at V came to 8 bases and at J to 8 bases, leaving 6 bases not matched to a gene. The V gene's germline CDR1 is MDHEN and CDR2 SYDVKM. The CDR3 is 14 amino acids. CDR3 DNA sequence: TGTGCCAGCGAAGGACTAGCGGGAGTCCATGAGCAGTTCTTC. It yields the protein CASEGLAGVHEQFF.

The table lists this clonotype with a few counts. V gene TRBV7-9 combines with J gene TRBJ2-7; no firm D call. V was cut by 1 base and J by 6 bases, with 13 bases left in between. The CDR3 consists of 14 residues. CDR1 and CDR2 (germline): SEHNR, FQNEAQ (reference sequence). CDR3: CASSLEGPLSEQYF. The DNA of the CDR3 is TGTGCCAGCAGCTTAGAGGGCCCACTTTCCGAGCAGTACTTC. Full variable domain (remainder filled in from reference TRBV7-9 and TRBJ2-7): DTGVSQNPRHKITKRGQNVTFRCDPISEHNRLYWYRQTLGQGPEFLTYFQNEAQLEKSRLLSDRFSAERPKGSFSTLEIQRTEQGDSAMYLCASSLEGPLSEQYFGPGTRLTVT.

Ten or more counts support this clonotype. The V gene is TRBV4-2, the J gene TRBJ1-1, with D tentatively TRBD1 (6 bases). Germline assignment: CDR1 LGHNA and CDR2 YNFKEQ. The CDR3 has 13 residues. V was shortened by 1 base and J by 8 bases, with 11 bases between the two germline ends. This chain's CDR3 is CASSQGGLPEAFF. CDR3 DNA sequence: TGTGCCAGCAGCCAAGGGGGGCTCCCCGAAGCTTTCTTT.

This clonotype came up many times. V and J are TRBV29-1 and TRBJ2-3; unclear D gene. The CDR3 is 15 residues long. Germline V gene lookup returns CDR1 SQVTM and CDR2 ANQGSEA. Trimming removed 3 bases from V and 2 bases from J, with 15 bases in between. The CDR3 loop reads CSVDPLRAYTDTQYF. The CDR3 DNA reads as TGCAGCGTTGATCCGTTACGGGCCTACACAGATACGCAGTATTTT.

This clonotype was observed a handful of times. This rearrangement joins TRBV12-3 or TRBV12-4 to TRBJ2-7; no definite D call. Trimming shortened V by 6 bases and J by 5 bases, and 26 bases separated the two germline ends. The CDR3 has 17 amino acids. The CDR3: CASSRPVRPRIVDEQYF. The CDR3 bases are TGTGCCAGCAGCCGACCGGTGAGGCCGAGGATCGTCGACGAGCAGTACTTC.

The chain combines TRBV6-5 with TRBJ2-1; 8 nucleotides match TRBD1. V shed 7 bases, J shed 2 bases, and the junction held 4 bases outside the gene matches. CDR1 and CDR2 from the germline V gene are MNHEY and SVGAGI. The length of the CDR3 is 14 residues. DNA of the CDR3: TGTGCCAGCAACCTCAGGGGGCCCTACAATGAGCAGTTCTTC. Residues: CASNLRGPYNEQFF.

The chain has TRBV2 and TRBJ2-7; either TRBD1 or TRBD2 may supply D (5 bases each). The CDR3 consists of 14 residues. With 5 bases removed from V and 3 bases from J, the gap between germline ends came to 14 bases. Germline V gene lookup returns CDR1 SNHLY and CDR2 FYNNEI. In nucleotides, the CDR3 is TGTGCCAGCAGTCCCTGGGACCTAAACTACGAGCAGTACTTC. Residues: CASSPWDLNYEQYF.

By share, this clonotype counts as medium-sized. The chain carries TRBV6-2 or TRBV6-3 and TRBJ2-3, with 9 positions matching TRBD1. This CDR3 has 17 amino acids. Germline V gene sequence: CDR1 MNHEY, CDR2 SVGEGT. With 0 bases clipped from V and 2 bases from J, the junction kept 6 bases outside the gene matches. CDR3 coding DNA: TGTGCCAGCAGTTACTCTACGGGACAGGGATACACAGATACGCAGTATTTT. Residues: CASSYSTGQGYTDTQYF.